This T cell receptor beta chain was documented in a study of Graves' ophthalmopathy and Graves' hyperthyroidism. Study-wide points: Blood repertoires reportedly contained most expanded thyroid clonotypes above 0.001 frequency.

Hyperthyroidism patients had new diagnoses, durations under 2 months, and ages of 18 to 65. Pregnancy or lactation, uncontrolled infections and other autoimmune diseases were grounds for excluding patients. Of note for this clonotype: Its antigen is not identified.

The CDR3 has 15 amino acids. The germline V gene has CDR1 MNHNY and CDR2 SVGAGI (reference sequence). The V end was cut by 7 bases, the J end by 3 bases, with 18 bases between. CDR3 regions of TCR beta were amplified from RNA transcripts. First-round RT-PCR relied on HTBI primers, and a second-round multiplex PCR came next. TCRdb called the multiplex PCR reads again in MiXCR, with one record for every CDR3 protein. The sample includes around 1.1 million distinct CDR3 sequences, roughly 35% of them seen just once. The sequencing input was peripheral blood or thyroid tissue (not recorded which). The chain recombines TRBV6-6 with TRBJ1-1; possibly TRBD1 for D (5 bases). This receptor was obtained from an adult man with Graves' hyperthyroidism. CDR3: CASITGSGSYTEAFF. The CDR3 region has the DNA TGTGCCAGCATTACGGGGTCAGGGTCATACACTGAAGCTTTCTTT.